The clone carrying this TCR beta chain was recorded at least ten times. Its antigen remains unidentified. Amplification targeted TCR beta CDR3 regions from RNA transcripts. The HTBI primer set served for first-round RT-PCR of the TCR CDR3. TCRdb used MiXCR to reprocess the multiplex PCR reads, holding one entry per CDR3 protein. The table includes roughly 280,000 distinct CDR3 sequences, around 20% detected once. This record comes from a study of T cells in Graves' hyperthyroidism and ophthalmopathy. Findings and caveats of the study: Ophthalmopathy and stable hyperthyroidism were separated by a 13 V-J model.

Germline-derived CDR1 and CDR2 are SNHLY and FYNNEI. The CDR3 has 15 residues. V lost 6 bases to trimming and J lost 2 bases, with 14 bases between them. Subjects with ophthalmopathy showed a Clinical Activity Score no lower than 3, a NOSPECS grade no lower than 4, and a duration shorter than 3 months. V is TRBV2 and J is TRBJ1-5; tentatively, D is TRBD1 (5 bases). The TCR was taken from a young man with Graves' ophthalmopathy. Sequenced material: blood. CDR3 sequence (DNA): TGTGCCAGCAGGATGGCCAGGGAGGGCAATCAGCCCCAGCATTTT. It encodes CASRMAREGNQPQHF.